By sample share, the clone carrying this T cell receptor beta chain is medium-sized. This entry comes from a study of blood T cell repertoires in COVID-19. Study information: The samples span acute and convalescent COVID-19 from the United States, Italy and Spain.

This CDR3 is 12 amino acids long. Germline CDR1 LNHDA, CDR2 SQIVND (reference sequence). The V end lost 7 bases, the J end lost 2 bases, and 6 bases lay between the germline ends. The data were produced by immunoSEQ multiplex PCR, yet TCRdb's version contains in-frame clones alone and is incomplete. The table has 55,000 to 75,000 clones, roughly 72% seen once. V gene TRBV19 combines with J gene TRBJ1-5; D gene unclear. The receptor comes from a woman between 70 and 85 years old with COVID-19, enrolled during active disease. What was sequenced was peripheral blood. In DNA form, the CDR3 reads TGTGCCAGTATGGGCGGCAATCAGCCCCAGCATTTT. Protein: CASMGGNQPQHF.